This T cell receptor beta chain derives from a study of cytomegalovirus exposure and HLA in healthy donors. Study results and caveats: With DRB1 most and HLA-C fewest, TCR association rates differed between HLA loci in a later analysis. The study flagged roughly 150 TCR beta chains as cytomegalovirus-associated.

The donors were healthy bone marrow donors. The PCR employed 60 Vbeta primers together with 13 Jbeta primers. The data were produced by immunoSEQ multiplex PCR, yet TCRdb's version contains in-frame clones alone and is incomplete. The sample lists 100,000 to 150,000 clones, about 70% occurring once. On this clone itself: Its antigen remains unknown.

The V segment lost 1 base and the J segment 1 base; nucleotides outside the gene matches: 5. The V gene's germline CDR1 is MNHNS and CDR2 SASEGT. This CDR3 contains 16 residues. This chain joins TRBV6-1 and TRBJ1-1; 8 bases fit TRBD1. This TCR was sampled from a woman between 35 and 50 years old in good health and CMV-seronegative. Sequencing was performed on PBMCs. The CDR3 sequence: CASSEEGGTGNTEAFF. The CDR3 bases are TGTGCCAGCAGTGAAGAGGGGGGGACAGGGAACACTGAAGCTTTCTTT.